These T cell receptor beta chains were read from a single sample in a study of blood T cell repertoires in COVID-19. Assay used: immunoSEQ multiplex PCR; TCRdb lists only in-frame clones, some missing. The repertoire holds fewer than 300,000 clones, roughly 91% seen once, with approximately 9% in the top ten. The sequencing input was PBMCs or T cells enriched from blood (not recorded which). These receptors all stem from a man aged 35 to 55 who had recovered from COVID-19. The conserved cysteine and the conserved F or W are not part of the CDR3 here. Fields, in order: V gene, J gene, CDR3 protein.

TRBV27	TRBJ2-1	ASSPRGTAPLYNEQF
TRBV9	TRBJ1-6	ASSAGQGVGSPLH
TRBV30	TRBJ1-6	AWSSRGPDSPLH
TRBV18	TRBJ2-5	ASSPWTGPGETQY
TRBV9	TRBJ2-5	ASSASAGTKETQY
TRBV28	TRBJ1-3	ASSLSANTIY
TRBV5-1	TRBJ2-1	ASDKSSYNEQF
TRBV5-4	TRBJ2-5	ASSRGGQIGQETQY
TRBV19	TRBJ2-1	ASSPGLVSEQF
TRBV19	TRBJ1-1	ASSIEEGFGTEAF
TRBV5-8	TRBJ1-2	ASSLADDATTRLTGYT
TRBV3-1/TRBV3-2	TRBJ2-7	ASSLWTSGSYEQY